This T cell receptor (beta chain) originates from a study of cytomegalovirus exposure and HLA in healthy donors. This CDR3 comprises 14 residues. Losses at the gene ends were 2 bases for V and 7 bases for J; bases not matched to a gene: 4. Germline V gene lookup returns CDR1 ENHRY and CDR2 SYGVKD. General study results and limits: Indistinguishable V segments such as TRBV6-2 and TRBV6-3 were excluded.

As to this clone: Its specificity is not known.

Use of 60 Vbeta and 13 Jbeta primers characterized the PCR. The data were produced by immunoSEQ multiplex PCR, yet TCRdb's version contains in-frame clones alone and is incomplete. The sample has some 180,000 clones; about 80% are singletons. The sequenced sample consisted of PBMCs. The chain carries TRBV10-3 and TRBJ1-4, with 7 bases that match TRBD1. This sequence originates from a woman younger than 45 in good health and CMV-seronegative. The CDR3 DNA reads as TGTGCCATCAGTGAGACAGGGGCGACTGAAAAACTGTTTTTT. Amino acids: CAISETGATEKLFF.